The entry below describes one T cell receptor (beta chain). This entry belongs to a study of T cells in localized non-small cell lung cancer. Clones were sequenced by immunoSEQ multiplex PCR, and TCRdb holds only the in-frame ones, with some missing. The top ten hold 22% of the sample, which has about 24,000 clones, around 86% seen once. Trimming pared 6 bases from V and 4 bases from J, leaving 16 bases between. The CDR3 consists of 15 residues. The V gene's germline CDR1 is LNHDA and CDR2 SQIVND (reference sequence). This sequence joins TRBV19 and TRBJ2-1; D is possibly TRBD1 or TRBD2 (5 bases each). The receptor was derived from a man aged 35 to 70 with stage I squamous cell lung carcinoma. Material: peripheral blood, obtained before any cancer treatment. The CDR3: CASRVGSWGYNEQFF. CDR3 nucleotides: TGTGCCAGTAGGGTCGGGTCGTGGGGGTACAATGAGCAGTTCTTC. Together with reference TRBV19 and TRBJ2-1, the CDR3 gives the full variable domain: DGGITQSPKYLFRKEGQNVTLSCEQNLNHDAMYWYRQDPGQGLRLIYYSQIVNDFQKGDIAEGYSVSREKKESFPLTVTSAQKNPTAFYLCASRVGSWGYNEQFFGPGTRLTVL.